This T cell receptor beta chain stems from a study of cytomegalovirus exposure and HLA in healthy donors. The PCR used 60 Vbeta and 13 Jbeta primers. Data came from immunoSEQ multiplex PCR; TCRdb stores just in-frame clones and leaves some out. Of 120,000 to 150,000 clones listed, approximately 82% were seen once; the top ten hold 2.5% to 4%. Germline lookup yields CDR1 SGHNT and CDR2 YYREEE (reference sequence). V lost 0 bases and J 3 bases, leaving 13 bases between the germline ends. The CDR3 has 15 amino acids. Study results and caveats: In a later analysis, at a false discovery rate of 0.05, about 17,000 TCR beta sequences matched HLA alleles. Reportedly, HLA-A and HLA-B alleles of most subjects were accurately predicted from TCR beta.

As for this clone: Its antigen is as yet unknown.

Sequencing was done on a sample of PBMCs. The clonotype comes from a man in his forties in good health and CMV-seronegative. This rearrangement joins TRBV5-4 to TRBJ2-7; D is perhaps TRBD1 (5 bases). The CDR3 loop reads CASSLGAGQNYEQYF. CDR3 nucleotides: TGTGCCAGCAGCTTGGGGGCAGGACAAAACTACGAGCAGTACTTC.